This TCR beta chain was profiled in a study of T cell responses to AZD1222 COVID-19 vaccine. Across the whole study: Second-dose timings of about 4 or about 12 weeks were pooled. Study-level points and caveats: With dominance at 160-218 and 743-854, vaccine-associated CD4 TCRs spanned spike. None of the repertoires were sampled until the peak T cell response had passed.

To note about this clone: Its antigen is undetermined.

The method was immunoSEQ multiplex PCR; TCRdb's version includes in-frame clones alone and lacks a portion of them. The sample yields some 170,000 clones, around 90% seen once. The CDR3 runs to 15 residues. V shed 3 bases and J 4 bases; nucleotides not matched to a gene: 6. The germline V gene has CDR1 SGHNT and CDR2 YYREEE (reference sequence). This clonotype was obtained from an adult in good health. The starting material was peripheral blood, obtained on day 0 of AZD1222 vaccination. V is TRBV5-4 and J is TRBJ1-4; TRBD1 aligns across 7 bases. CDR3 in DNA: TGTGCCAGCAGCTCGGGAGGGACAGTTAATGAAAAACTGTTTTTT. Translating gives CASSSGGTVNEKLFF.